This paragraph covers one T cell receptor (beta chain) sequence. Its antigen is still unknown. The PCR used 60 Vbeta and 13 Jbeta primers. Profiled with immunoSEQ multiplex PCR; TCRdb holds only in-frame clones, not every one. This sample has roughly 200,000 clones; around 80% occur once, and the top ten carry 0.65% to 0.75%. These data are taken from a study of cytomegalovirus exposure and HLA in healthy donors. Across the study: Genotyping showed around 80% of 300 to 450 donors falling in the Caucasian-associated ancestry cluster.

Overall study results and limits: A later analysis associated 15,000 or so TCR beta sequences with HLA alleles at a 0.05 false discovery rate. Donors belonging to an Asian-associated ancestry cluster reportedly showed fewer N-insertions in productive TCRs than the roughly 670-donor mean, according to what a later analysis found.

Germline V gives CDR1 LNHDA, CDR2 SQIVND (reference sequence). Trimming at V came to 7 bases and at J to 8 bases, leaving 10 bases not matched to a gene. The CDR3 spans 13 residues. The V call is TRBV19, the J call TRBJ1-2; 7 bases map to TRBD1. Material: PBMCs. The TCR originated in a woman between 40 and 55 years old in good health and CMV-seronegative. Written as DNA, the CDR3 is TGTGCCAGTACCGTCCGGGACAGTAGGGGCTACACCTTC. It encodes CASTVRDSRGYTF.